This T cell receptor (beta chain) was profiled in a study of OX40 agonist ivuxolimab in advanced cancers. In the study overall: Administration of intravenous ivuxolimab to patients occurred every 2 weeks at 0.01 to 10 mg/kg.

The repertoire was sequenced with immunoSEQ multiplex PCR; TCRdb's copy has only in-frame clones and lacks some. This table has about 12,000 clones, about 81% appearing once. Note on this clone: Its antigen remains unidentified.

Findings and limits, study-wide: Specificity for antigen went undetermined in the expanded peripheral T cells. At 0.1 to 3.0 mg/kg, CD4+ and CD8+ blood T cells expanded clonally by week 6.

CDR3 length: 14 residues. Deletions cut 6 bases from V and 0 bases from J, with 9 bases between. Germline V gene lookup returns CDR1 MDHEN and CDR2 SYDVKM. The sequencing used CD4+ or CD8+ T cells sorted from blood, collected in a trial of the OX40 agonist ivuxolimab. The chain couples TRBV28 to TRBJ1-5; D is possibly TRBD1 (5 bases). The sequence was collected from an adult with an advanced solid tumor such as melanoma, head and neck, liver or kidney cancer. CDR3 DNA: TGTGCCAGCAGGACAGAAAATAGCAATCAGCCCCAGCATTTT. This codes for CASRTENSNQPQHF.